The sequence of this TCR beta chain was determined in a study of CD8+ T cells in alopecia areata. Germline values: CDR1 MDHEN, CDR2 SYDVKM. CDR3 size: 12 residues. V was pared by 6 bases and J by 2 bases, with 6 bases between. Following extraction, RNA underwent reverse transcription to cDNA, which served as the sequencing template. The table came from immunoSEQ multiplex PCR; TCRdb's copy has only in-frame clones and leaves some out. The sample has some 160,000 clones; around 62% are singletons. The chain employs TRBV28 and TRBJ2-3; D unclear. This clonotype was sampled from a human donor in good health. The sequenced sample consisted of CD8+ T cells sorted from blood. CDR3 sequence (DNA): TGTGCCAGCAGGCGGATCACAGATACGCAGTATTTT. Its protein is CASRRITDTQYF.